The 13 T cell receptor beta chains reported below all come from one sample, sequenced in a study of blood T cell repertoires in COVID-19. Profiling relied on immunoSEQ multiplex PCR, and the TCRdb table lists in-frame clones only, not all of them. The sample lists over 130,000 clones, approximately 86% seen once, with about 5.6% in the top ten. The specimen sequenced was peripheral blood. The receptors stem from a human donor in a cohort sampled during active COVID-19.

CDR3 DNA: TGCGCCAGCAGCTTGGGTACATCTAGGTACAATGAGCAGTTCTTC. Residues: CASSLGTSRYNEQFF. The chain links TRBV5-1 to TRBJ2-1, with unresolved D. The CDR3 loop spans 15 amino acids. V lost 0 bases to trimming and J lost 4 bases, with 11 bases between them. The germline V gene has CDR1 SGHRS and CDR2 YFSETQ. Supplemented by reference TRBV5-1 and TRBJ2-1, the full variable domain reads KAGVTQTPRYLIKTRGQQVTLSCSPISGHRSVSWYQQTPGQGLQFLFEYFSETQRNKGNFPGRFSGRQFSNSRSEMNVSTLELGDSALYLCASSLGTSRYNEQFFGPGTRLTVL.

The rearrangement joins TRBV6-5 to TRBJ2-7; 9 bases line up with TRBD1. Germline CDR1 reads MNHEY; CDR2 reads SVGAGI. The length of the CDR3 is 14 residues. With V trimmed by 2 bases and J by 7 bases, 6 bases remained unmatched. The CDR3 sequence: CASSYVGQGREQYF. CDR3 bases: TGTGCCAGCAGTTACGTCGGACAGGGGAGGGAGCAGTACTTC.

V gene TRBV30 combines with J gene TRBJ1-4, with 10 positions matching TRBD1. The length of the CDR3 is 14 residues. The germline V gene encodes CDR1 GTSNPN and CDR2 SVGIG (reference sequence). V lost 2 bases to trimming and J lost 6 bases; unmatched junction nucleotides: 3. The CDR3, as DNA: TGTGCCTGGAGTTCCGGGACAGGGGATGAAAAACTGTTTTTT. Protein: CAWSSGTGDEKLFF.

CDR3 coding DNA: TGCGCCAGCAGCCAACGGATTAGCGGCGATAACCAAGAGACCCAGTACTTC. It encodes CASSQRISGDNQETQYF. The rearrangement joins TRBV4-1 to TRBJ2-5, with D tentatively TRBD2 (6 bases). The V end lost 2 bases, the J end lost 0 bases, and 16 bases lay between the germline ends. Germline CDR1 is MGHRA and CDR2 is YSYEKL. This CDR3 is 17 amino acids long.

CDR3 amino acids: CASSRLTGARTSGANVLTF. Written as DNA, the CDR3 is TGTGCCAGCTCACGGCTGACAGGGGCGAGGACCTCTGGGGCCAACGTCCTGACTTTC. The chain combines TRBV18 with TRBJ2-6; the match to TRBD1 covers 8 bases. This CDR3 has 19 amino acids. Germline CDR1 and CDR2: KGHSH and LQKENI. Losses at the gene ends were 4 bases for V and 0 bases for J; bases not matched to a gene: 11. Full variable domain (missing parts from reference TRBV18 and TRBJ2-6): NAGVMQNPRHLVRRRGQEARLRCSPMKGHSHVYWYRQLPEEGLKFMVYLQKENIIDESGMPKERFSAEFPKEGPSILRIQQVVRGDSAAYFCASSRLTGARTSGANVLTFGAGSRLTVL.

Here the CDR3 reads CASSPGTDTQYF. CDR3 nucleotides: TGTGCCAGCAGCCCGGGAACAGATACGCAGTATTTT. This chain uses TRBV7-9 with TRBJ2-3, with D tentatively TRBD2 (5 bases). The V gene lost 5 bases and the J gene lost 3 bases, with 6 bases spanning the gap. CDR1 is SEHNR, CDR2 FQNEAQ, per germline (reference sequence). The CDR3 covers 12 residues.

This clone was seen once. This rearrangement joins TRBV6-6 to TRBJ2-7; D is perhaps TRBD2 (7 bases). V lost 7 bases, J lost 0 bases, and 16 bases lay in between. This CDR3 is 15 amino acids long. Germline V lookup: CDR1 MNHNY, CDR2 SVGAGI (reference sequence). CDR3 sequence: CASTTRGDNSYEQYF. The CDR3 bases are TGTGCCAGCACCACACGGGGGGACAACTCCTACGAGCAGTACTTC.

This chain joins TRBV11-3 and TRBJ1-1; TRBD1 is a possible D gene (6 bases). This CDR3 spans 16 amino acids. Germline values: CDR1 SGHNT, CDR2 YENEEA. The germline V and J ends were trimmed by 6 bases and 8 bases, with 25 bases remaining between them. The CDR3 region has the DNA TGTGCCAGCAGAGGACTCGTGCAAAGGTCGGGGGGCGAAGCTTTCTTT. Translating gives CASRGLVQRSGGEAFF.

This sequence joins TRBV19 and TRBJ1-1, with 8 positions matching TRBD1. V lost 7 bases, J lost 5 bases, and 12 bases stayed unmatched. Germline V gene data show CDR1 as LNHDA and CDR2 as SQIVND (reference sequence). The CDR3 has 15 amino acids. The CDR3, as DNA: TGTGCCAGTACCACGGACAGGGCTAGTTGGACTGAAGCTTTCTTT. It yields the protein CASTTDRASWTEAFF.

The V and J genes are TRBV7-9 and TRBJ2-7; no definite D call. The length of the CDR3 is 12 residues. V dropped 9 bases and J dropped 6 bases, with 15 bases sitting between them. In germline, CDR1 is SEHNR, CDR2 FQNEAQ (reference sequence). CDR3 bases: TGTGCCAGTCTGTACGAGGCCGGCGAGCAGTACTTC. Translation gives CASLYEAGEQYF. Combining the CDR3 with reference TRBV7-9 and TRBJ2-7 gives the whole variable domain DTGVSQNPRHKITKRGQNVTFRCDPISEHNRLYWYRQTLGQGPEFLTYFQNEAQLEKSRLLSDRFSAERPKGSFSTLEIQRTEQGDSAMYLCASLYEAGEQYFGPGTRLTVT.

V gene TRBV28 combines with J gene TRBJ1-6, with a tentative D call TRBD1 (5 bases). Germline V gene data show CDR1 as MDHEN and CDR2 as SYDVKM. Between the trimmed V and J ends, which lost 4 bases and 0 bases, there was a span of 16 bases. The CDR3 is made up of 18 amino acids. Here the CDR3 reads CASSSLRDWSSYNSPLHF. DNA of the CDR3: TGTGCCAGCAGTTCACTCAGGGATTGGAGCTCCTATAATTCACCCCTCCACTTT.

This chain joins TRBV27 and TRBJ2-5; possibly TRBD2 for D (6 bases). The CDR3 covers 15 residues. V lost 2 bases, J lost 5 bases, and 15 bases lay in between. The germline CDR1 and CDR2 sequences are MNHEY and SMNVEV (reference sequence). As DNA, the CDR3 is TGTGCCAGCAGTTTAGGTCTAGCGACGTTGGAGACCCAGTACTTC. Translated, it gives CASSLGLATLETQYF.

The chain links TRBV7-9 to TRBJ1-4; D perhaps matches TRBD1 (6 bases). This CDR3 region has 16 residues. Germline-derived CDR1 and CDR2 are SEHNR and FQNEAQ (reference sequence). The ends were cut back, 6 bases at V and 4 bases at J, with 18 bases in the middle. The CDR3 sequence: CASRTTGREDNEKLFF. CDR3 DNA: TGTGCCAGCAGGACCACAGGGAGGGAGGATAATGAAAAACTGTTTTTT.